This T cell receptor beta chain was identified in a study of blood T cell repertoires in COVID-19. Background on the study: Acute and convalescent COVID-19 samples came from the United States, Italy and Spain. In each case, the material was cDNA or gDNA derived from T cells, B-cell-depleted T cells, or PBMCs.

In the authors' workflow: Researchers report that nucleated cell counts were estimated from reference gene primer amplification. Data came from immunoSEQ multiplex PCR; TCRdb stores just in-frame clones and leaves some out. V and J calls and clone size are copied from that table; D and trimming were computed from the DNA. The table includes about 270,000 clones, around 80% detected once. Germline assignment: CDR1 MNHEY and CDR2 SVGAGI. V was pared by 0 bases and J by 7 bases, with 13 bases between. This CDR3 comprises 15 residues. The sequence was collected from a man at least 80 years old with acute or convalescent COVID-19. Input material: peripheral blood. The chain is built from TRBV6-5 and TRBJ1-5; D might be TRBD1 (5 bases). CDR3 in DNA: TGTGCCAGCAGTTACTCGCGAGACAGCCGCCAGCCCCAGCATTTT. Translation gives CASSYSRDSRQPQHF.